This T cell receptor beta chain was retrieved from a study of blood T cell repertoires in COVID-19. Background on the study: Specimens from acute and convalescent COVID-19 originated in the United States, Italy and Spain. T cells, B-cell-depleted T cells, or PBMCs provided the cDNA or gDNA that served as material.

The CDR3 is made up of 14 amino acids. Trimming cost V 4 bases and J 0 bases, with 8 bases left between them. Germline CDR1 and CDR2: KGHDR and SFDVKD. Authors' analysis steps: Reference gene primer amplification in the assay estimated nucleated cell counts. Sequencing was performed with immunoSEQ multiplex PCR; in TCRdb, only in-frame clones are kept and a portion is missing. The D gene and trimming were derived from the DNA, and the V and J assignments and clone size from that table. The sample records 150,000 or so clones, approximately 81% being singletons. This chain links TRBV24-1 with TRBJ1-1; D is unclear. This TCR was sampled from a human donor with acute or convalescent COVID-19. The donor label of this sample is uncertain. Sequencing was performed on peripheral blood. CDR3: CATSENGVNTEAFF. The CDR3 region has the DNA TGTGCCACCAGTGAGAATGGAGTGAACACTGAAGCTTTCTTT.